Shown below are 5 T cell receptor beta chains from a single sample sequenced in a study of follicular helper T cells after annual influenza vaccination. Data came from immunoSEQ multiplex PCR; TCRdb stores just in-frame clones and leaves some out. Of roughly 13,000 clones listed, just under 85% are singletons. Stated time point: 2014-2015 season, pre-vaccination. Sample: CXCR5- memory CD4+ T cells sorted from blood, taken on the day of influenza vaccination. These TCRs come from an adult who received the influenza vaccine.

The chain employs TRBV2 and TRBJ2-1; perhaps TRBD2 as D (6 bases). The V gene lost 6 bases and the J gene lost 3 bases, with 12 bases spanning the gap. The CDR3 spans 14 residues. Germline-derived CDR1 and CDR2 are SNHLY and FYNNEI. The DNA of the CDR3 is TGTGCCAGCAGGGGCCGGGGACTCTACAATGAGCAGTTCTTC. Translation: CASRGRGLYNEQFF.

To note about this clone: One junction end disagrees with the germline gene, perhaps due to a read error. The chain employs TRBV20-1 and TRBJ1-2, with TRBD1 as a possible D gene (6 bases). The CDR3 is made up of 10 amino acids. Germline loops: CDR1 DFQATT, CDR2 SNEGSKA (reference sequence). The CDR3, as DNA: TGCAGTGCGGATTACAGGGTTTCATGCTTC. It encodes CSADYRVSCF.

CDR3 in DNA: TGTGCCAGCAGTAGAGCCTACGAGCAGTACTTC. Encoded protein: CASSRAYEQYF. The chain has TRBV6-5 and TRBJ2-7; D is uncertain. Germline CDR1 is MNHEY and CDR2 is SVGAGI. The V end was cut by 5 bases, the J end by 2 bases, with 4 bases between. This CDR3 is built from 11 residues.

J is TRBJ1-1 and V is TRBV5-1; D unresolved. This CDR3 spans 13 amino acids. The germline gives CDR1 SGHRS, CDR2 YFSETQ. Trimming stripped 2 bases from V and 0 bases from J, with 5 bases between. The CDR3 loop reads CASSLGVNTEAFF. CDR3 nucleotides: TGCGCCAGCAGCTTAGGAGTGAACACTGAAGCTTTCTTT.

The chain couples TRBV19 to TRBJ2-7; unclear D gene. The germline V and J ends were trimmed by 4 bases and 4 bases, with 5 bases remaining between them. Germline V lookup: CDR1 LNHDA, CDR2 SQIVND (reference sequence). The CDR3 length is 11 residues. The CDR3 DNA reads TGTGCCAGTAGTAACTTGTACGAGCAGTACTTC. It yields the protein CASSNLYEQYF.